The rows below give T cell receptor beta chains drawn from one sample of a study of long-term antiretroviral therapy in people with HIV. Profiling relied on immunoSEQ multiplex PCR, and the TCRdb table lists in-frame clones only, not all of them. The sample holds about 6,600 clones, around 70% seen once. The sample in question was unsorted PBMCs, obtained 0.1 years before starting antiretroviral therapy. The source of these receptors is a man between 18 and 35 years old with HIV. Both conserved end residues are part of each CDR3. Fields, in order: clone size, V gene, J gene, CDR3 length, D gene, CDR3 DNA, CDR3 protein. A D gene is named only where the DNA matches it firmly. The size field is filled for only some rows; it gives once, few, many or a size class.

size: NA; V: TRBV19; J: TRBJ2-1; length: 15; D: TRBD2; DNA: TGTGCCAGTAGTATAGGGGGGGGCTCCTACAATGAGCAGTTCTTC; CDR3: CASSIGGGSYNEQFF
size: NA; V: TRBV5-1; J: TRBJ2-5; length: 15; D: TRBD1; DNA: TGCGCCAGCAGCTTGGGGGACAGGAACGAAGAGACCCAGTACTTC; CDR3: CASSLGDRNEETQYF
size: few; V: TRBV2; J: TRBJ1-4; length: 15; D: NA; DNA: TGTGCCAGCAGTGAAGGCCTTAACCGGGGGGAAAAACTGTTTTTT; CDR3: CASSEGLNRGEKLFF
size: NA; V: TRBV5-1; J: TRBJ2-3; length: 13; D: NA; DNA: TGCGCCAGCAGCCCATCTACAACAGATACGCAGTATTTT; CDR3: CASSPSTTDTQYF
size: NA; V: TRBV4-1; J: TRBJ1-2; length: 14; D: NA; DNA: TGCGCCAGCAGCCACCAGGGAAGGCCTTATGGCTACACCTTC; CDR3: CASSHQGRPYGYTF
size: NA; V: TRBV11-1; J: TRBJ1-2; length: 13; D: TRBD1; DNA: TGTGCCAGCAGTCGAACAGGGGTAGGTGGCTACACCTTC; CDR3: CASSRTGVGGYTF
size: once; V: TRBV5-8; J: TRBJ2-1; length: 8; D: NA; DNA: TGTGCCAGCAGCGTCGAGTTCTTC; CDR3: CASSVEFF
size: NA; V: TRBV5-1; J: TRBJ2-5; length: 13; D: TRBD1; DNA: TGCGCCAGCAGCCGGGACAGCCAAGAGACCCAGTACTTC; CDR3: CASSRDSQETQYF
size: NA; V: TRBV5-4; J: TRBJ2-3; length: 16; D: NA; DNA: TGTGCCAGCAGGTCATGGGGCCAGGGCGGGACAGATACGCAGTATTTT; CDR3: CASRSWGQGGTDTQYF
size: NA; V: TRBV4-1; J: TRBJ2-5; length: 11; D: NA; DNA: TGCGCCAGCAGCCAAGGATACAGGAGGTACTTC; CDR3: CASSQGYRRYF
size: NA; V: TRBV13; J: TRBJ1-6; length: 14; D: TRBD1; DNA: TGTGCCAGCAGCACCCGGGACAGTGTTTCACCCCTCCACTTT; CDR3: CASSTRDSVSPLHF
size: NA; V: TRBV7-3; J: TRBJ1-2; length: 14; D: NA; DNA: TGTGCCAGCAGCAGCACCCATCTCAACTATGGCTACACCTTC; CDR3: CASSSTHLNYGYTF
size: NA; V: TRBV7-2; J: TRBJ1-2; length: 15; D: NA; DNA: TGTGCCAGCAGCTTAGGGGGGGGGCAGTCCTATGGCTACACCTTC; CDR3: CASSLGGGQSYGYTF
size: NA; V: TRBV5-4; J: TRBJ1-3; length: 15; D: NA; DNA: TGTGCCAGCAGCTTAGACAGTCTCTCTGGAAACACCATATATTTT; CDR3: CASSLDSLSGNTIYF